This TCR beta chain was identified during a study of OX40 agonist ivuxolimab in advanced cancers. Overall study: Ivuxolimab doses were 0.01, 0.1, 0.3, 1.5, 3 or 10 mg/kg every 2 weeks. Whole-study findings and limits: On average, a greater number of expanded clones characterised CD8+ T cells relative to CD4+.

Losses at the gene ends were 5 bases for V and 8 bases for J; bases not matched to a gene: 15. The CDR3 runs 16 residues. Per the germline V gene, CDR1 is MDHEN and CDR2 is SYDVKM. With regard to this clone: The antigen remains undetermined.

Repertoires were generated with immunoSEQ multiplex PCR, while TCRdb's copy carries only in-frame clones and drops some. The sample lists around 80,000 clones, more than 85% occurring once. Source: CD4+ or CD8+ T cells sorted from blood, taken in a trial of the OX40 agonist ivuxolimab. This TCR derives from an adult with an advanced solid tumor such as melanoma, head and neck, liver or kidney cancer. The V call is TRBV28, the J call TRBJ1-1; TRBD1 matches 9 bases. CDR3 coding DNA: TGTGCCAGCAGTCTCGCCGGGACAGGGCAGGCTACGGAAGCTTTCTTT. Its translation is CASSLAGTGQATEAFF.